This entry features one T cell receptor (beta chain) sequence. These data belong to a study of blood T cell repertoires in COVID-19. On the study more broadly: Researchers got acute and convalescent COVID-19 samples from the United States, Italy and Spain. T cells, B-cell-depleted T cells, or PBMCs provided the cDNA or gDNA that served as material.

Authors' analysis steps: For nucleated cells, counts were estimated from reference gene primer amplification. Assay: immunoSEQ multiplex PCR; the TCRdb copy retains only in-frame clones and omits some. V and J calls and clone size are copied from that table; D and trimming were computed from the DNA. The data contain tens of thousands of clones, approximately 87% of them singletons. The V gene's germline CDR1 is LNHNV and CDR2 YYDKDF (reference sequence). J lost 7 bases, V lost 4 bases, and 22 bases had no gene match. This CDR3 is 19 amino acids long. The specimen sequenced was peripheral blood. This receptor was obtained from an older man with acute or convalescent COVID-19. V usage is TRBV15 and J usage is TRBJ2-1; 7 nucleotides line up with TRBD2. The CDR3 loop reads CATSKLFPGLAGVINEQFF. The CDR3 coding sequence is TGTGCCACCAGCAAATTATTCCCGGGACTGGCGGGAGTGATTAATGAGCAGTTCTTC. The complete variable domain, with remaining parts taken from reference TRBV15 and TRBJ2-1, reads DAMVIQNPRYQVTQFGKPVTLSCSQTLNHNVMYWYQQKSSQAPKLLFHYYDKDFNNEADTPDNFQSRRPNTSFCFLDIRSPGLGDTAMYLCATSKLFPGLAGVINEQFFGPGTRLTVL.